The 22 T cell receptor beta chains in this list originate from one sample, sequenced in a study of blood T cell repertoires in COVID-19. Assay used: immunoSEQ multiplex PCR; TCRdb lists only in-frame clones, some missing. The repertoire consists of approximately 260,000 clones, with about 90% occurring once and the leading ten covering approximately 7.6%. The sample was peripheral blood. The source is a man aged 60-69 years who had recovered from COVID-19.

V and J are TRBV9 and TRBJ1-2, with D tentatively TRBD1 (5 bases). The CDR3 is 16 residues long. V was pared by 0 bases and J by 8 bases, with 20 bases between. The germline V gene has CDR1 SGDLS and CDR2 YYNGEE. CDR3 nucleotide sequence: TGTGCCAGCAGCGTAGATACAACAAGGGACTTTGGGGGCTACACCTTC. This gives the protein CASSVDTTRDFGGYTF. Using reference TRBV9 and TRBJ1-2 for the parts outside the CDR3, the full variable domain is DSGVTQTPKHLITATGQRVTLRCSPRSGDLSVYWYQQSLDQGLQFLIQYYNGEERAKGNILERFSAQQFPDLHSELNLSSLELGDSALYFCASSVDTTRDFGGYTFGSGTRLTVV.

V and J are TRBV27 and TRBJ1-6; 9 bases match TRBD1. The trim removed 5 bases at V and 10 bases at J, leaving 9 bases unmatched. Germline loops: CDR1 MNHEY, CDR2 SMNVEV (reference sequence). The CDR3 contains 15 residues. The CDR3 DNA sequence: TGTGCCAGCAGTCCCTCCGGGACAGGGTGGTCACCCCTCCACTTT. Translated, it gives CASSPSGTGWSPLHF.

The chain has TRBV7-2 and TRBJ2-3; weak D call: TRBD2 (6 bases). This CDR3 region has 16 residues. CDR1 and CDR2 from the germline V gene are SGHTA and FQGNSA. The V and J ends lost 5 bases and 3 bases respectively, with 18 bases between them. CDR3 loop: CASSPRFTSPTDTQYF. As DNA, the CDR3 is TGTGCCAGCAGCCCCCGGTTTACTAGCCCTACAGATACGCAGTATTTT.

V gene TRBV19 combines with J gene TRBJ1-5; maybe TRBD1 (5 bases). The CDR3 contains 13 residues. Germline values: CDR1 LNHDA, CDR2 SQIVND (reference sequence). V lost 7 bases and J 3 bases, leaving 10 bases between the germline ends. CDR3 in amino acids: CASKGMNNQPQHF. CDR3 in DNA: TGTGCCAGTAAGGGGATGAACAATCAGCCCCAGCATTTT.

The genes are TRBV19 and TRBJ2-4; TRBD1 agrees at 9 bases. The CDR3 runs 16 residues. Germline CDR1 LNHDA, CDR2 SQIVND (reference sequence). V trimming: 8 bases; J trimming: 6 bases; junction bases outside the gene matches: 14. In DNA, the CDR3 is TGTGCCAGTTCTAACCGCCGGGACAGGGTAGGAAACATTCAGTACTTC. Translating gives CASSNRRDRVGNIQYF.

This clone was detected only once. This chain links TRBV6-6 with TRBJ2-1; no definite D call. The germline CDR1 and CDR2 sequences are MNHNY and SVGAGI (reference sequence). V was pared by 6 bases and J by 0 bases, with 15 bases between. The CDR3 is 16 amino acids. The CDR3 DNA follows: TGTGCCAGCAGCCGATCCGGGTGGAGCTCCTACAATGAGCAGTTCTTC. Protein product: CASSRSGWSSYNEQFF.

This clone has only a few counts. The chain carries TRBV7-8 and TRBJ1-2; D unclear. Germline V lookup: CDR1 SGHVS, CDR2 FQNEAQ. V dropped 1 base and J dropped 10 bases, with 7 bases sitting between them. There are 11 residues in the CDR3. The CDR3 reads CASSLGHHYTF. The CDR3 region has the DNA TGTGCCAGCAGCTTAGGGCACCACTACACCTTC.

A word on this clone: Other DNA sequences in this specimen translate into the identical CDR3. The chain links TRBV7-9 to TRBJ2-6; D might be TRBD2 (7 bases). The CDR3 is 17 residues long. Per the germline V gene, CDR1 is SEHNR and CDR2 is FQNEAQ (reference sequence). V lost 3 bases, J lost 0 bases, and 12 bases lay in between. Here the CDR3 DNA reads TGTGCCAGCAGCTTCGGAGGGGGGGCCTCTGGGGCCAACGTCCTGACTTTC. Translated: CASSFGGGASGANVLTF. Using reference TRBV7-9 and TRBJ2-6 for the parts outside the CDR3, the full variable domain is DTGVSQNPRHKITKRGQNVTFRCDPISEHNRLYWYRQTLGQGPEFLTYFQNEAQLEKSRLLSDRFSAERPKGSFSTLEIQRTEQGDSAMYLCASSFGGGASGANVLTFGAGSRLTVL.

CDR3 nucleotides: TGTGCCAGCAGCCCGAGACATTTGGCGGGCGGGGGGAATGAGCAGTTCTTC. Translating gives CASSPRHLAGGGNEQFF. The chain links TRBV7-6 to TRBJ2-1, with 8 bases that match TRBD2. Germline V gene sequence: CDR1 SGHVS, CDR2 FNYEAQ. Trimming removed 5 bases from V and 7 bases from J; junction bases left unmatched: 16. The CDR3 is 17 amino acids.

The CDR3 DNA sequence: TGTGCCAGCATGCGGGCCGACTCACACTACGAGCAGTACGTC. Translating gives CASMRADSHYEQYV. This rearrangement joins TRBV5-6 to TRBJ2-7; TRBD2 might be the D (5 bases). CDR1 and CDR2 from the germline V gene are SGHDT and YYEEEE. The CDR3 consists of 14 residues. Trimming removed 6 bases at V and 3 bases at J, with 16 bases between.

The rearrangement joins TRBV3-1 (or the pseudogene TRBV3-2) to TRBJ2-1; possibly TRBD1 for D (5 bases). The CDR3 contains 15 residues. Per germline, CDR1 LGHDT and CDR2 YNNKEL (reference sequence). Between the trimmed V and J ends, which lost 4 bases and 3 bases, there was a span of 13 bases. The CDR3 protein is CASSPSDRFYNEQFF. The CDR3 coding sequence is TGTGCCAGCAGCCCTTCAGACAGATTCTACAATGAGCAGTTCTTC.

The rearrangement uses TRBV4-2 and TRBJ2-7; 14 nucleotides agree with TRBD2. Germline CDR1 is LGHNA and CDR2 is YNFKEQ. The CDR3 is 15 residues long. The J segment lost 4 bases and the V segment lost 4 bases, leaving 3 bases of the junction unmatched. The CDR3 DNA reads TGTGCCAGCAGCCCGGGACTAGCGGGGGAGTACGAGCAGTACTTC. It specifies CASSPGLAGEYEQYF.

This sequence joins TRBV7-9 and TRBJ1-5; weak D call: TRBD1 (6 bases). The CDR3 loop spans 15 amino acids. The V gene lost 1 base and the J gene lost 4 bases, with 11 bases spanning the gap. CDR1 and CDR2 (germline): SEHNR, FQNEAQ (reference sequence). The CDR3 protein is CASSLVGTSNQPQHF. The CDR3 DNA reads TGTGCCAGCAGCTTAGTCGGGACAAGTAATCAGCCCCAGCATTTT.

The chain links TRBV18 to TRBJ1-4; 8 nucleotides agree with TRBD1. J gave up 6 bases and V 3 bases, and 6 bases lay outside the gene matches. CDR1 is KGHSH and CDR2 is LQKENI in the germline V gene. This CDR3 comprises 15 residues. This CDR3 is CASSPRTGRDEKLFF. The CDR3 DNA reads TGTGCCAGCTCACCGAGGACAGGGCGCGATGAAAAACTGTTTTTT. The full variable domain, rest sourced from reference TRBV18 and TRBJ1-4, is NAGVMQNPRHLVRRRGQEARLRCSPMKGHSHVYWYRQLPEEGLKFMVYLQKENIIDESGMPKERFSAEFPKEGPSILRIQQVVRGDSAAYFCASSPRTGRDEKLFFGSGTQLSVL.

This clone appeared a single time. V gene TRBV20-1 combines with J gene TRBJ1-4; D is uncertain. Trimming left V 3 bases short and J 8 bases short, with 10 bases between. The length of the CDR3 is 12 residues. In germline, CDR1 is DFQATT, CDR2 SNEGSKA (reference sequence). CDR3 sequence reads: CSASEGGEKLFF. CDR3 nucleotides: TGCAGTGCTAGTGAAGGAGGGGAAAAACTGTTTTTT.

This chain connects TRBV23-1 to TRBJ1-4, with 7 bases lining up with TRBD1. TRBV23-1 is given ORF status, its function remaining uncertain. The CDR3 is 16 residues long. Germline trimming cut 3 bases from V and 8 bases from J; bases unmatched to any gene: 12. The CDR3, as DNA: TGCGCCAGCAGTCATCCCTCCGACAGGGTGGGCGAAAAACTGTTTTTT. Translating it yields CASSHPSDRVGEKLFF.

This clone was observed once. This chain connects TRBV11-2 to TRBJ1-4; D possibly corresponds to TRBD1 (6 bases). This CDR3 has 16 amino acids. Germline V CDR1 and CDR2: SGHAT, FQNNGV. Trimming took off 3 bases at V and 4 bases at J, with 15 bases between the two ends. The CDR3 here is CASSFRGGQGNEKLFF. The DNA of the CDR3 is TGTGCCAGCAGCTTCCGGGGGGGGCAGGGTAATGAAAAACTGTTTTTT.

The chain employs TRBV3-1 (or the pseudogene TRBV3-2) and TRBJ2-2; 14 nucleotides match TRBD2. V was clipped by 4 bases and J by 0 bases; unmatched bases: 4. The CDR3 loop spans 18 amino acids. Germline V CDR1 and CDR2: LGHDT, YNNKEL (reference sequence). CDR3 in amino acids: CASSPGLAGAANTGELFF. In DNA, the CDR3 is TGTGCCAGCAGCCCGGGACTAGCGGGGGCCGCGAACACCGGGGAGCTGTTTTTT.

The chain recombines TRBV9 with TRBJ1-3; D is uncertain. This CDR3 spans 12 amino acids. CDR1 is SGDLS, CDR2 YYNGEE, per germline. The V and J ends lost 3 bases and 4 bases respectively, with 5 bases between them. The CDR3, as DNA: TGTGCCAGCAGCGAACAGGGAAACACCATATATTTT. It specifies CASSEQGNTIYF. The full variable domain, with the rest looked up from reference TRBV9 and TRBJ1-3, is DSGVTQTPKHLITATGQRVTLRCSPRSGDLSVYWYQQSLDQGLQFLIQYYNGEERAKGNILERFSAQQFPDLHSELNLSSLELGDSALYFCASSEQGNTIYFGEGSWLTVV.

The chain uses TRBV5-1 and TRBJ2-1, with D unclear. The V end lost 3 bases, the J end lost 4 bases, and 14 bases lay between the germline ends. The germline CDR1 and CDR2 sequences are SGHRS and YFSETQ. The CDR3 loop spans 15 amino acids. The CDR3 region has the DNA TGCGCCAGCAGCTCTCCCCAGGCGCAGTACAATGAGCAGTTCTTC. This sequence encodes CASSSPQAQYNEQFF.

The genes are TRBV7-9 and TRBJ2-2; a possible D gene is TRBD1 (6 bases). This CDR3 is built from 15 residues. The V end was cut by 4 bases, the J end by 6 bases, with 15 bases between. Germline V gene sequence: CDR1 SEHNR, CDR2 FQNEAQ (reference sequence). CDR3 in amino acids: CASSYSLQGSGELFF. The CDR3 region has the DNA TGTGCCAGCAGCTACTCTCTACAGGGTTCCGGGGAGCTGTTTTTT.

This clone was picked up a small number of times. The rearrangement uses TRBV30 and TRBJ1-1; a weak D match, TRBD1 (5 bases). CDR1 is GTSNPN and CDR2 is SVGIG in the germline V gene (reference sequence). The V end lost 1 base, the J end lost 2 bases, and 14 bases lay between the germline ends. The CDR3 loop spans 15 amino acids. The CDR3, as DNA: TGTGCCTGGAGTGAAAAAGTGACAGCCAACACTGAAGCTTTCTTT. This sequence encodes CAWSEKVTANTEAFF.